The entry below gives a single T cell receptor beta chain sequence along with its context. The data are from a study of control samples from healthy donors and cancer patients. Trimming took off 6 bases at V and 0 bases at J, with 8 bases between the two ends. This CDR3 is 13 amino acids long. Looked up from germline, CDR1 is MNHEY and CDR2 is SVGAGI. TCRdb's table, derived via immunoSEQ multiplex PCR, lists solely in-frame clones and lacks some. Seen here are around 150,000 clones, 89% observed once, and the top ten hold 4.9%. This TCR was recovered from a man aged 25-45 years in good health. The V gene is TRBV6-5, the J gene TRBJ1-1, with a weak D call TRBD1 (5 bases). The sample was blood. The CDR3 DNA sequence: TGTGCCAGCAGCTCCAGGGTGAACACTGAAGCTTTCTTT. This sequence encodes CASSSRVNTEAFF.